This entry lists 9 T cell receptor beta chains sequenced from one sample in a study of CD8 T cells in ankylosing spondylitis. General study results and limits: A TCR beta motif made of roughly eight highly homologous variants seemed typical of ankylosing spondylitis blood.

TCRdb reanalysed the 5' RACE reads using MiXCR and keeps one entry per CDR3 protein. The table lists approximately 400,000 distinct CDR3 sequences, 17% of them singletons. These receptors lack a known antigen. Sequencing was done on a sample of blood, either unsorted or a sorted T cell fraction (not recorded which). Receptor source: a male donor with ankylosing spondylitis.

J is TRBJ2-2 and V is TRBV6-1; TRBD1 aligns across 10 bases. The germline V gene has CDR1 MNHNS and CDR2 SASEGT. CDR3 size: 17 residues. With V trimmed by 5 bases and J by 6 bases, 12 bases remained unmatched. CDR3 sequence (DNA): TGTGCCAGCAGTCGAACGGGACAGGGGATCCTCGCCGGGGAGCTGTTTTTT. This sequence encodes CASSRTGQGILAGELFF.

This clonotype showed up many times. One junction end does not reproduce the germline sequence, and a read error may be involved. This chain uses TRBV7-7 with TRBJ2-5; D is unresolved. Germline V CDR1 and CDR2: SSHAT, FNYEAQ (reference sequence). CDR3 length equals 13 residues. The CDR3 DNA follows: TGTGCTAGCAGCTTAGTCCGCCAAGAGACCCAGTACTTC. It translates to CASSLVRQETQYF.

This rearrangement joins TRBV5-1 to TRBJ2-2; TRBD1 matches at 8 bases. The CDR3 covers 16 residues. V lost 4 bases to trimming and J lost 1 base; unmatched junction nucleotides: 6. CDR1 and CDR2 from the germline V gene are SGHRS and YFSETQ. The CDR3: CASSDTGTGNTGELFF. The CDR3 coding sequence is TGCGCCAGCAGCGATACCGGGACAGGGAACACCGGGGAGCTGTTTTTT.

The table lists this clonotype with a few counts. The chain has TRBV3-1 and TRBJ2-3; 10 bases line up with TRBD2. Germline values: CDR1 LGHDT, CDR2 YNNKEL (reference sequence). Losses at the gene ends were 5 bases for V and 1 base for J; bases not matched to a gene: 12. CDR3 length equals 18 residues. CDR3 in DNA: TGTGCCAGCAGCACCTCTAGCGGGGGCCCTCGGCGCACAGATACGCAGTATTTT. Translating it yields CASSTSSGGPRRTDTQYF.

This clonotype was seen more than once but under ten times. The chain carries TRBV6-1 and TRBJ2-1; 14 positions match TRBD2. J lost 2 bases, V lost 5 bases, and 2 bases had no gene match. The CDR3 is 16 residues long. Germline loops: CDR1 MNHNS, CDR2 SASEGT. As DNA, the CDR3 is TGTGCCAGCAGTCGGACTAGCGGGGGGCCCTACAATGAGCAGTTCTTC. It encodes CASSRTSGGPYNEQFF.

This chain connects TRBV5-6 to TRBJ2-1; D unclear. The CDR3 sequence is 13 residues long. Trimming shortened V by 1 base and J by 9 bases, and 11 bases separated the two germline ends. Germline V CDR1 and CDR2: SGHDT, YYEEEE. CDR3: CASSLSVHAEQFF. In DNA, the CDR3 is TGTGCCAGCAGCTTGTCTGTCCATGCTGAGCAGTTCTTC.

The rearrangement joins TRBV12-3 or TRBV12-4 to TRBJ1-1; no clear D. The CDR3 totals 13 residues. V was shortened by 2 bases and J by 1 base, with 5 bases between the two germline ends. The CDR3 nucleotides read TGTGCCAGCAGTTTAAAAACGAACACTGAAGCTTTCTTT. This sequence encodes CASSLKTNTEAFF.

CDR3 amino acids: CASSQERTSGGGKHIQYF. In DNA form, the CDR3 reads TGCGCCAGCAGCCAAGAAAGGACTAGCGGGGGGGGTAAACACATTCAGTACTTC. The chain has TRBV4-1 and TRBJ2-4; 15 nucleotides line up with TRBD2. The CDR3 has 18 residues. J was trimmed by 8 bases and V by 0 bases; bases with no gene match: 8. Germline V gives CDR1 MGHRA, CDR2 YSYEKL.

This clonotype was seen a handful of times. The genes are TRBV6-1 and TRBJ1-5, with TRBD1 as a possible D gene (6 bases). The germline CDR1 and CDR2 sequences are MNHNS and SASEGT. The CDR3 is made up of 13 amino acids. V was trimmed by 5 bases and J by 7 bases, leaving 12 bases between them. In DNA, the CDR3 is TGTGCCAGCAGTCAGGGGCCAAAACAGCCCCAGCATTTT. Translated, it gives CASSQGPKQPQHF.